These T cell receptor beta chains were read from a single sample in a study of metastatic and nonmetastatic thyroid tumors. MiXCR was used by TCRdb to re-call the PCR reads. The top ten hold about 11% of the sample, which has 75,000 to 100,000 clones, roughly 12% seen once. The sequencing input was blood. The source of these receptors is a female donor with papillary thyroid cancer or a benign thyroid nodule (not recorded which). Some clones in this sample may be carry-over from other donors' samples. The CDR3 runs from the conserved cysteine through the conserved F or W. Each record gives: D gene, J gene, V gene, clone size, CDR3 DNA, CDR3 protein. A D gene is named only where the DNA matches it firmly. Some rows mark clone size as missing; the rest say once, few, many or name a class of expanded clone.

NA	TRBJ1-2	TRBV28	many	TGTGCCAGCAGGCCTATACAGAACTATGGCTACACCTTC	CASRPIQNYGYTF
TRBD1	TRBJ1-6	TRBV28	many	TGTGCCAGCAGTCATCGGGACAGGGAGGTCTCACCCCTCCACTTT	CASSHRDREVSPLHF
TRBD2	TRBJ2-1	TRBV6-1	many	TGTGCCAGCAGGACTAGCGGGAGGGCCTACAATGAGCAGTTCTTC	CASRTSGRAYNEQFF
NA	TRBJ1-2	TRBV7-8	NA	TGTGCCAGCAGCCACGGTGGCATCCCACTATATGGCTACACCTTC	CASSHGGIPLYGYTF
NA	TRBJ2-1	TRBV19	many	TGTGCCAGTAGTATAGATCTAGGAAGGGGAGGCAATGAGCAGTTCTTC	CASSIDLGRGGNEQFF
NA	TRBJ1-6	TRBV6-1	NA	TGTGCCAGCAGTAAACATAGTACACCCCTCCACTTT	CASSKHSTPLHF
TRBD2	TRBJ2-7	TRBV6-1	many	TGTGCCAGCAGTGCCCAGGGGACTAGCGGGACCTGGGAGAGCGAGCAGTACTTC	CASSAQGTSGTWESEQYF
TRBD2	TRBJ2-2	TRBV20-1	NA	TGCAGCGCTAGAGCCGACCGGGGACTAGCGGGAGCTACCGGGGAGTTGTTTTTT	CSARADRGLAGATGELFF
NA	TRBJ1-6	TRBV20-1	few	TGCAGTGCTAGAGATCGAGAGACAGTAGGTTCACCCCTCCACTTT	CSARDRETVGSPLHF
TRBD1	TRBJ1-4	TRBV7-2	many	TGTGCCAGCAGCTTAGTAGACAGGGCGGAACTGTTTTTT	CASSLVDRAELFF
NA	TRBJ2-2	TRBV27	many	TGTGCCAGCAGACTAGACAGGCCCACCGGGGAGCTGTTTTTT	CASRLDRPTGELFF
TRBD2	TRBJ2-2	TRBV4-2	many	TGTGCCAGCAGCCAAGTGCCTAGCGGGACGAACACCGGGGAGCTGTTTTTT	CASSQVPSGTNTGELFF
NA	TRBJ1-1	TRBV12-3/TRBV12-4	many	TGTGCCAGCAGTTTAGTTAGCACTGAAGCTTTCTTT	CASSLVSTEAFF
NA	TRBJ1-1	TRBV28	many	TGTGCCAGCAGTCCCTCGACGGGGGGTCACACTGAAGCTTTCTTT	CASSPSTGGHTEAFF
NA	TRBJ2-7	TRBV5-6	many	TGTGCCAGCAGCTTGTTCAACTCCTACGAGCAGTACTTC	CASSLFNSYEQYF
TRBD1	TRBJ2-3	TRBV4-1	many	TGCGCCAGCAGCCAAGATAGAGGGGGCGGCACAGATACGCAGTATTTT	CASSQDRGGGTDTQYF
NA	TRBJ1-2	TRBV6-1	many	TGTGCCAGCAGCAAGAATTACCAGGCTAACTATGGCTACACCTTC	CASSKNYQANYGYTF
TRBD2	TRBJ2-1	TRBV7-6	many	TGTGCCAGCAGCTATGCGGCGGGAGGGAGGCTCAATGAGCAGTTCTTC	CASSYAAGGRLNEQFF
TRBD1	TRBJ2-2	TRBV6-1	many	TGTGCCAGCAGTTCAGGACAGGGGTGGTCCGGGGAGCTGTTTTTT	CASSSGQGWSGELFF
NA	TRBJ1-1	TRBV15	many	TGTGCCACCAGCGTCGGGGCAAACACTGAAGCTTTCTTT	CATSVGANTEAFF
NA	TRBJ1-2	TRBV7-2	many	TGTGCCAGCAGCGTACCGGGACGGCTTACTAACTATGGCTACACCTTC	CASSVPGRLTNYGYTF
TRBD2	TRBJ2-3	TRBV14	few	TGTGCCAGCAGCGAGGTGGCGGGAGGAGGGGCAGATACGCAGTATTTT	CASSEVAGGGADTQYF
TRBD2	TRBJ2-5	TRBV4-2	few	TGTGCTAGCAGCCCGTCCCGGCTAGCGGGAACAGAGACCCAGTACTTC	CASSPSRLAGTETQYF
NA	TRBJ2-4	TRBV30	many	TGTGCCTGGAGTGCACAGTATTCCGCCAAAAACATTCAGTACTTC	CAWSAQYSAKNIQYF
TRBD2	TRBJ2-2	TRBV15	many	TGTGCCACCAGCTCCATAGCGGGAGGGGAGGCCGGGGAGCTGTTTTTT	CATSSIAGGEAGELFF
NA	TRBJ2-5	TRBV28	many	TGTGCCAGCAGTTCGCTCTCTCTGGGGGGAGAGACCCAGTACTTC	CASSSLSLGGETQYF
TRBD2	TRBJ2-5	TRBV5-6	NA	TGTGCCAGCACCCAACAGGGGATGGGAGGCGGGAGGGCCGGGGGGACCCAGTACTTC	CASTQQGMGGGRAGGTQYF
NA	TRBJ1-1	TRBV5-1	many	TGCGCCAGCAGCCTCCCCGGCTCTGAAGCTTTCTTT	CASSLPGSEAFF
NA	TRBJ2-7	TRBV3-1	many	TGTGCCAGCAGCCAATGCGAGGGCCTGGACGAGCAGTACTTC	CASSQCEGLDEQYF
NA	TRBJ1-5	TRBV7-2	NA	TGTGCCAGCAGCTTAGGGGGACGCAATCAGCCCCAGCATTTT	CASSLGGRNQPQHF
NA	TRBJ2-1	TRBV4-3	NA	TGCGCCAGCAGCCAATTCCAGGGGCGGATACAGTTCTTC	CASSQFQGRIQFF
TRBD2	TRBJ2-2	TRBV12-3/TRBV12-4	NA	TGTGCCAGCAGCATTGGAGAGGGAGGGCCGAAAACCGGGGAGCTGTTTTTT	CASSIGEGGPKTGELFF
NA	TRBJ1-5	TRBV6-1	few	TGTGCCAGCAGGTCACTGGCGGATAGCAATCAGCCCCAGCATTTT	CASRSLADSNQPQHF
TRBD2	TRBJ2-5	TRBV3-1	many	TGTGCCAGCAGTCAATCCGGGACTAGCGCGCGAGAGACCCAGTACTTC	CASSQSGTSARETQYF
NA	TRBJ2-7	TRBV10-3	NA	TGTGCCATCAGTCGCGGTACATGGGGCTACGAGCAGTACTTC	CAISRGTWGYEQYF